Listed here are 15 T cell receptor beta chains from one sample, sequenced in a study of blood T cell repertoires in COVID-19. Libraries were prepared by immunoSEQ multiplex PCR; TCRdb keeps only in-frame clonotypes and omits some of them. The sample lists 35,000 to 45,000 clones, roughly 78% occurring once. The specimen was peripheral blood. The receptors were gathered from a man aged 70-80 years with acute or convalescent COVID-19.

This chain joins TRBV2 and TRBJ1-1; 8 bases agree with TRBD1. J was trimmed by 3 bases and V by 7 bases; bases with no gene match: 10. The germline gives CDR1 SNHLY, CDR2 FYNNEI. The CDR3 is made up of 15 amino acids. The CDR3: CASTQTDRDYTEAFF. The CDR3 DNA sequence: TGTGCCAGCACACAGACGGACAGGGACTACACTGAAGCTTTCTTT.

This chain links TRBV6-1 with TRBJ1-1; TRBD1 matches at 12 bases. The germline gives CDR1 MNHNS, CDR2 SASEGT. Unmatched junction bases numbered 15, after V lost 4 bases and J lost 0 bases. The CDR3 loop spans 20 amino acids. The CDR3 loop is CASSAHPFGTGGSMNTEAFF. In DNA form, the CDR3 reads TGTGCCAGCAGTGCCCATCCCTTTGGGACAGGGGGCTCTATGAACACTGAAGCTTTCTTT.

V is TRBV3-1 (or the pseudogene TRBV3-2) and J is TRBJ1-6; D call uncertain. Per the germline V gene, CDR1 is LGHDT and CDR2 is YNNKEL (reference sequence). Trimming shortened V by 4 bases and J by 12 bases, and 10 bases separated the two germline ends. The CDR3 is 12 amino acids. The CDR3 DNA reads TGTGCCAGCAGCCCGGGAGAGAGACCCCTCCACTTT. Translated: CASSPGERPLHF.

This chain joins TRBV19 and TRBJ1-2; D remains unclear. The ends were cut back, 1 base at V and 1 base at J, with 4 bases in the middle. CDR1 and CDR2 from the germline V gene are LNHDA and SQIVND (reference sequence). This CDR3 is built from 13 residues. Here the CDR3 DNA reads TGTGCCAGTAGTATAGCCATTAACTATGGCTACACCTTC. Translated, it gives CASSIAINYGYTF.

The chain employs TRBV18 and TRBJ2-3; 10 bases align to TRBD1. The CDR3 has 16 amino acids. Germline V lookup: CDR1 KGHSH, CDR2 LQKENI. V lost 0 bases, J lost 6 bases, and 6 bases stayed unmatched. CDR3 loop: CASSPPTGGRYDTQYF. CDR3 bases: TGTGCCAGCTCACCACCGACAGGGGGCCGATATGATACGCAGTATTTT.

The rearrangement joins TRBV12-3 or TRBV12-4 to TRBJ1-2; unclear D gene. V was trimmed by 6 bases and J by 6 bases, leaving 14 bases between them. The CDR3 has 13 amino acids. DNA of the CDR3: TGTGCCAGCAGCCCCCGAGAGGCGGATGGCTACACCTTC. Its translation: CASSPREADGYTF.

The CDR3, as DNA: TGTGCCAGTAGTATAGACTGGCCCCGGGAGCTGTTTTTT. It codes for CASSIDWPRELFF. The chain links TRBV19 to TRBJ2-2; no clear D gene. Deletions cut 0 bases from V and 9 bases from J, with 8 bases between. Germline V CDR1 and CDR2: LNHDA, SQIVND (reference sequence). CDR3 length: 13 residues.

Regarding this clone: One junction end does not reproduce the germline sequence, and a read error may be involved. V usage is TRBV20-1 and J usage is TRBJ2-1; no clear D. CDR3 length: 10 amino acids. CDR1 and CDR2 (germline): DFQATT, SNEGSKA (reference sequence). Here the CDR3 reads CSALDNEQFF. The CDR3 nucleotides are TGCAGTGCCCTCGACAACGAGCAGTTCTTC.

V and J are TRBV18 and TRBJ2-2; D not resolved. V shed 3 bases and J shed 5 bases, with 16 bases lying between them. The CDR3 is 16 amino acids. Germline V lookup: CDR1 KGHSH, CDR2 LQKENI. The DNA of the CDR3 is TGTGCCAGCTCACCCCTTGGCAGCCTCGGGACCGGGGAGCTGTTTTTT. It yields the protein CASSPLGSLGTGELFF.

The chain combines TRBV10-3 with TRBJ2-7; D perhaps matches TRBD2 (7 bases). The V end lost 11 bases, the J end lost 5 bases, and 19 bases lay between the germline ends. The CDR3 totals 13 residues. Per the germline V gene, CDR1 is ENHRY and CDR2 is SYGVKD. CDR3 DNA sequence: TGTGCCTCCCTGCCCGGCGGGGGCCACGAGCAGTACTTC. Translated, it gives CASLPGGGHEQYF.

The chain joins TRBV15 to TRBJ2-7; a possible D gene is TRBD2 (7 bases). The CDR3 consists of 14 residues. V was pared by 3 bases and J by 5 bases, with 14 bases between. Germline-derived CDR1 and CDR2 are LNHNV and YYDKDF (reference sequence). The chain's CDR3 is CATSREGGRDEQYF. CDR3 coding DNA: TGTGCCACCAGCAGGGAGGGGGGGCGCGACGAGCAGTACTTC.

The table lists this clone with a count of one. V gene TRBV10-1 combines with J gene TRBJ2-3, with D possibly TRBD1 on 6 matching bases. Germline V lookup: CDR1 WNHNN, CDR2 SYGVQD (reference sequence). V lost 1 base to trimming and J lost 4 bases, with 9 bases between them. The CDR3 consists of 14 residues. The CDR3 sequence: CASSEYQGSDTQYF. CDR3 bases: TGCGCCAGCAGTGAGTACCAGGGGTCAGATACGCAGTATTTT.

The rearrangement uses TRBV7-3 and TRBJ2-1; a weak D match, TRBD1 (6 bases). There are 13 residues in the CDR3. Germline CDR1 reads SGHTA; CDR2 reads FQGTGA. Trimming removed 1 base at V and 10 bases at J, with 11 bases between. CDR3 loop: CASSLNTQGEQFF. CDR3 DNA: TGTGCCAGCAGCTTAAATACCCAGGGGGAGCAGTTCTTC.

The rearrangement joins TRBV24-1 to TRBJ2-3; D is perhaps TRBD2 (7 bases). This CDR3 spans 16 amino acids. Looked up from germline, CDR1 is KGHDR and CDR2 is SFDVKD. V lost 4 bases and J lost 2, with 15 bases in between. CDR3 loop: CATSDPGGLPTDTQYF. For the CDR3, the DNA is TGTGCCACCAGTGACCCCGGGGGGCTTCCCACAGATACGCAGTATTTT.

The V call is TRBV28, the J call TRBJ1-6; D gene unclear. Germline-derived CDR1 and CDR2 are MDHEN and SYDVKM. The CDR3 is 14 amino acids. Trimming cost V 1 base and J 16 bases, with 17 bases left between them. Here the CDR3 DNA reads TGTGCCAGCAGTTTATTCGGTAAACAGCATTCTCTCCACTTT. It yields the protein CASSLFGKQHSLHF.